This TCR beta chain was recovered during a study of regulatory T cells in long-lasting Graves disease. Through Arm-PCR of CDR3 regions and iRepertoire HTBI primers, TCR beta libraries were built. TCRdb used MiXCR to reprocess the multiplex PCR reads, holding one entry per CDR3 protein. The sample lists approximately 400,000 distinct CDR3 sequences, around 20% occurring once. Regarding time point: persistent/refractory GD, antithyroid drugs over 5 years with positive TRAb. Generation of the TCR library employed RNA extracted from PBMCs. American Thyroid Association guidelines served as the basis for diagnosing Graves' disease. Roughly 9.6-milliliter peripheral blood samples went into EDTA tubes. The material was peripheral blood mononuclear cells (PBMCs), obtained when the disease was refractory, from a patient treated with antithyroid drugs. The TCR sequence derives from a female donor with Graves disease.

CDR3 region: CASSPRKEKLFF. Written as DNA, the CDR3 is TGTGCCAGCAGCCCCCGCAAAGAAAAACTGTTTTTT. V is TRBV6-2 or TRBV6-3 and J is TRBJ1-4; no clear D gene. Between the trimmed V and J ends, which lost 6 bases and 8 bases, there was a span of 10 bases. The CDR3 contains 12 residues. Germline assignment: CDR1 MNHEY and CDR2 SVGEGT.